This is a list of T cell receptor beta chains from one sample in a study of T-cell reconstitution after alpha-beta-depleted transplantation in children. TCRdb ran MiXCR on the PCR reads and lists one entry per CDR3 protein. This table holds approximately 650,000 distinct CDR3 sequences, approximately 14% found once. This specimen consisted of PBMCs, obtained before TCRalphabeta/CD19-depleted stem cell transplant. The receptors here all came from a girl aged 2 to 9 with congenital amegakaryocytic thrombocytopenia, due to receive a stem cell transplant. Both conserved end residues are part of each CDR3. Fields, in order: J gene, D gene, clone size, V gene, CDR3 protein, CDR3 DNA. A D gene is named only where the DNA matches it firmly. Expanded clones get a size class; other rows say once, few or many, or leave the size out.

J: TRBJ2-7
D: -
size: -
V: TRBV30
CDR3: CAWSVGRYEQYF
DNA: TGTGCCTGGAGTGTCGGGCGGTACGAGCAGTACTTC

J: TRBJ1-1
D: TRBD1
size: few
V: TRBV12-3/TRBV12-4
CDR3: CASSPRTGVRAFF
DNA: TGTGCCAGCAGTCCCCGGACAGGGGTAAGGGCTTTCTTT

J: TRBJ2-3
D: -
size: -
V: TRBV7-9
CDR3: CASSPPGAGVTDTQYF
DNA: TGTGCCAGCAGCCCCCCGGGGGCGGGAGTCACAGATACGCAGTATTTT

J: TRBJ2-1
D: -
size: many
V: TRBV28
CDR3: CASSLPLLAGSGNEQFF
DNA: TGTGCCAGCAGTTTACCCCTGTTGGCGGGATCGGGGAATGAGCAGTTCTTC

J: TRBJ2-7
D: -
size: many
V: TRBV4-1
CDR3: CASSQDSGRAYEQYF
DNA: TGCGCCAGCAGCCAAGATTCGGGCAGGGCGTACGAGCAGTACTTC

J: TRBJ2-3
D: -
size: -
V: TRBV21-1
CDR3: CASSLRSTLQYF
DNA: TGTGCCAGCAGTCTCAGGTCCACCCTGCAGTATTTT

J: TRBJ2-3
D: -
size: many
V: TRBV27
CDR3: CASSSRRTDTQYF
DNA: TGTGCCAGCAGTTCCAGACGCACAGATACGCAGTATTTT

J: TRBJ2-3
D: -
size: many
V: TRBV20-1
CDR3: CSAPRSGRTDTQYF
DNA: TGCAGTGCTCCGCGGTCGGGGCGCACAGATACGCAGTATTTT

J: TRBJ2-1
D: TRBD1
size: few
V: TRBV11-2
CDR3: CASSSEPGQGRGEQFF
DNA: TGTGCCAGCAGCTCTGAACCGGGACAGGGTAGAGGTGAGCAGTTCTTC

J: TRBJ2-7
D: TRBD2
size: few
V: TRBV4-1
CDR3: CASSARLAGDNEQYF
DNA: TGCGCCAGCAGCGCCCGGCTAGCGGGAGATAACGAGCAGTACTTC

J: TRBJ2-3
D: TRBD2
size: few
V: TRBV12-3/TRBV12-4
CDR3: CASSFFGTKVDTQYF
DNA: TGTGCCAGCAGTTTCTTCGGGACTAAGGTTGATACGCAGTATTTT

J: TRBJ1-6
D: -
size: few
V: TRBV3-1
CDR3: CASSQDQSSPLHF
DNA: TGTGCCAGCAGCCAAGACCAGTCTTCACCCCTCCACTTT

J: TRBJ1-1
D: -
size: -
V: TRBV27
CDR3: CASSLSMSRWNTEAFF
DNA: TGTGCCAGCAGTTTATCGATGAGCCGATGGAACACTGAAGCTTTCTTT

J: TRBJ2-5
D: -
size: many
V: TRBV7-7
CDR3: CASSLGGMETQYF
DNA: TGTGCCAGCAGCTTAGGGGGCATGGAGACCCAGTACTTC

J: TRBJ1-2
D: -
size: many
V: TRBV18
CDR3: CASSPGTGSNYGYTF
DNA: TGTGCCAGCTCACCAGGAACAGGATCGAACTATGGCTACACCTTC

J: TRBJ1-4
D: TRBD1
size: -
V: TRBV19
CDR3: CASRSIRQGEGEKLFF
DNA: TGTGCCAGTAGGAGCATCCGACAGGGAGAGGGTGAAAAACTGTTTTTT

J: TRBJ2-1
D: -
size: few
V: TRBV30
CDR3: CAWTEGLAREQFF
DNA: TGTGCCTGGACTGAAGGGCTAGCCCGGGAGCAGTTCTTC

J: TRBJ1-2
D: TRBD1
size: -
V: TRBV20-1
CDR3: CSATRDRGIGYTF
DNA: TGCAGTGCTACCCGGGACAGGGGAATTGGCTACACCTTC

J: TRBJ2-3
D: -
size: many
V: TRBV20-1
CDR3: CSAPGPADTQYF
DNA: TGCAGTGCTCCGGGTCCCGCAGATACGCAGTATTTT

J: TRBJ1-4
D: -
size: -
V: TRBV7-8
CDR3: CASSLMGQTNEKLFF
DNA: TGTGCCAGCAGCTTAATGGGGCAAACTAATGAAAAACTGTTTTTT

J: TRBJ2-5
D: TRBD1
size: many
V: TRBV7-6
CDR3: CASSLERTGQETQYF
DNA: TGTGCCAGCAGCTTAGAACGGACAGGACAAGAGACCCAGTACTTC

J: TRBJ2-7
D: -
size: few
V: TRBV29-1
CDR3: CSVGASSYEQYF
DNA: TGCAGCGTTGGGGCCTCCTCCTACGAGCAGTACTTC

J: TRBJ2-2
D: -
size: many
V: TRBV24-1
CDR3: CATSRHKLRNTGELFF
DNA: TGTGCCACCAGTAGACATAAACTAAGAAACACCGGGGAGCTGTTTTTT

J: TRBJ1-2
D: TRBD1
size: many
V: TRBV5-1
CDR3: CASSDRDRGPYGYTF
DNA: TGCGCCAGCAGCGACCGGGACAGGGGGCCCTATGGCTACACCTTC

J: TRBJ2-2
D: TRBD2
size: many
V: TRBV24-1
CDR3: CAAQGGENTGELFF
DNA: TGTGCCGCTCAGGGAGGGGAGAACACCGGGGAGCTGTTTTTT

J: TRBJ1-3
D: -
size: -
V: TRBV28
CDR3: CASSFLLGLGNTIYF
DNA: TGTGCCAGCAGTTTTCTACTGGGTCTCGGAAACACCATATATTTT

J: TRBJ2-1
D: -
size: -
V: TRBV5-1
CDR3: CASSPPRQGHNEQFF
DNA: TGCGCCAGCAGCCCACCGCGGCAGGGCCACAATGAGCAGTTCTTC

J: TRBJ2-2
D: TRBD1
size: many
V: TRBV12-3/TRBV12-4
CDR3: CATGQGAANTGELFF
DNA: TGTGCCACCGGACAGGGGGCTGCGAACACCGGGGAGCTGTTTTTT

J: TRBJ2-5
D: -
size: -
V: TRBV7-9
CDR3: CASSPAGFQETQYF
DNA: TGTGCCAGCAGCCCCGCCGGATTTCAAGAGACCCAGTACTTC

J: TRBJ2-3
D: -
size: -
V: TRBV9
CDR3: CASSVVGADTQYF
DNA: TGTGCCAGCAGCGTAGTCGGAGCGGATACGCAGTATTTT

J: TRBJ1-2
D: -
size: many
V: TRBV27
CDR3: CASSSGGHGYTF
DNA: TGTGCCAGCAGTTCCGGGGGCCATGGCTACACCTTC

J: TRBJ2-1
D: TRBD2
size: many
V: TRBV20-1
CDR3: CSATPTSGTLYEQFF
DNA: TGCAGTGCTACCCCGACTAGCGGGACCTTGTATGAGCAGTTCTTC

J: TRBJ2-7
D: -
size: -
V: TRBV20-1
CDR3: CSGWRDSYEQYF
DNA: TGCAGTGGGTGGCGGGATTCCTACGAGCAGTACTTC

J: TRBJ2-6
D: -
size: many
V: TRBV5-1
CDR3: CASSFSGANVLTF
DNA: TGTGCCAGCAGTTTTTCTGGGGCCAACGTCCTGACTTTC

J: TRBJ2-1
D: -
size: many
V: TRBV6-1
CDR3: CASSVPLGTNEQFF
DNA: TGTGCCAGCAGTGTCCCCCTAGGGACGAATGAGCAGTTCTTC

J: TRBJ2-5
D: -
size: many
V: TRBV5-1
CDR3: CASSLALEETQYF
DNA: TGCGCCAGCAGCTTGGCATTGGAAGAGACCCAGTACTTC

J: TRBJ2-3
D: -
size: many
V: TRBV7-9
CDR3: CASSLGVSLADTQYF
DNA: TGTGCCAGCAGCTTAGGAGTCTCCCTCGCAGATACGCAGTATTTT

J: TRBJ2-5
D: -
size: -
V: TRBV7-9
CDR3: CASSLEFGKETQYF
DNA: TGTGCCAGCAGCTTAGAATTCGGGAAAGAGACCCAGTACTTC

J: TRBJ2-2
D: -
size: -
V: TRBV5-5
CDR3: CASSTGLVWSGGELFF
DNA: TGTGCCAGCAGCACAGGTTTAGTATGGTCTGGCGGGGAGCTGTTTTTT

J: TRBJ2-1
D: TRBD2
size: many
V: TRBV5-1
CDR3: CASRPHLQREGPFVDEQFF
DNA: TGCGCCAGCAGGCCACACTTGCAGCGGGAGGGCCCATTTGTGGATGAGCAGTTCTTC

J: TRBJ2-2
D: -
size: -
V: TRBV7-3
CDR3: CASSPNIGELFF
DNA: TGTGCCAGCAGCCCCAACATCGGGGAGCTGTTTTTT

J: TRBJ1-1
D: -
size: few
V: TRBV20-1
CDR3: CSARGEGARGIVGAFF
DNA: TGCAGTGCTAGGGGGGAAGGGGCCAGGGGAATTGTTGGAGCTTTCTTT

J: TRBJ2-7
D: -
size: many
V: TRBV4-1
CDR3: CASSQEGISSYEQYF
DNA: TGCGCCAGCAGCCAAGAAGGGATCAGCTCCTACGAGCAGTACTTC

J: TRBJ2-5
D: -
size: few
V: TRBV20-1
CDR3: CSARSLADKETQYF
DNA: TGCAGTGCTAGATCCTTAGCGGATAAAGAGACCCAGTACTTC

J: TRBJ2-1
D: -
size: many
V: TRBV27
CDR3: CASSLYARDNEQFF
DNA: TGTGCCAGCAGTTTATATGCCCGGGACAATGAGCAGTTCTTC

J: TRBJ2-7
D: -
size: few
V: TRBV5-1
CDR3: CASSLRQGPYEQYF
DNA: TGCGCCAGCAGCTTGCGTCAGGGCCCCTACGAGCAGTACTTC

J: TRBJ2-7
D: -
size: many
V: TRBV7-9
CDR3: CASSLRFGVGNEQYF
DNA: TGTGCCAGCAGCTTAAGGTTCGGGGTTGGCAACGAGCAGTACTTC

J: TRBJ1-1
D: TRBD1
size: -
V: TRBV27
CDR3: CASSPNRGEAFF
DNA: TGTGCCAGCAGTCCGAACAGGGGAGAAGCTTTCTTT

J: TRBJ2-1
D: TRBD2
size: many
V: TRBV7-9
CDR3: CASSSFPLAGGLNEQFF
DNA: TGTGCCAGCAGCTCCTTCCCACTAGCGGGAGGCCTCAATGAGCAGTTCTTC

J: TRBJ2-1
D: -
size: few
V: TRBV19
CDR3: CASSIHHGRDEQFF
DNA: TGTGCCAGTAGTATTCATCACGGGAGAGACGAGCAGTTCTTC

J: TRBJ2-3
D: -
size: many
V: TRBV12-3/TRBV12-4
CDR3: CASSLMRVDTQYF
DNA: TGTGCCAGCAGTTTAATGCGGGTAGATACGCAGTATTTT

J: TRBJ2-2
D: -
size: -
V: TRBV5-1
CDR3: CASNRWDSNTGELFF
DNA: TGCGCCAGCAACCGCTGGGATTCGAACACCGGGGAGCTGTTTTTT

J: TRBJ2-5
D: -
size: many
V: TRBV28
CDR3: CASSLEQIFRETQYF
DNA: TGTGCCAGCAGTTTAGAACAGATTTTTCGAGAGACCCAGTACTTC

J: TRBJ2-3
D: -
size: many
V: TRBV5-1
CDR3: CASSATILGRTDTQYF
DNA: TGCGCCAGCAGCGCAACCATTCTAGGCCGCACAGATACGCAGTATTTT

J: TRBJ2-2
D: TRBD2
size: -
V: TRBV27
CDR3: CASSSLADNTGELFF
DNA: TGTGCCAGCAGTTCACTAGCGGATAACACCGGGGAGCTGTTTTTT

J: TRBJ2-7
D: -
size: -
V: TRBV12-3/TRBV12-4
CDR3: CASRRQNEQYF
DNA: TGTGCCAGCAGGCGCCAGAACGAGCAGTACTTC

J: TRBJ2-7
D: TRBD1
size: -
V: TRBV20-1
CDR3: CSAEDRDFRRGQYF
DNA: TGCAGTGCAGAGGACAGGGACTTTCGGCGGGGGCAGTACTTC

J: TRBJ1-1
D: TRBD1
size: few
V: TRBV5-1
CDR3: CASSPRTGGFAEAFF
DNA: TGCGCCAGCAGCCCTAGGACAGGGGGATTTGCTGAAGCTTTCTTT

J: TRBJ2-3
D: -
size: few
V: TRBV21-1
CDR3: CASSNHRSITDTQYF
DNA: TGTGCCAGCAGCAACCACAGATCGATCACAGATACGCAGTATTTT

J: TRBJ2-1
D: TRBD2
size: -
V: TRBV12-5
CDR3: CASGGVIAGGIYNEQFF
DNA: TGTGCTAGTGGTGGGGTGATAGCGGGTGGAATATACAATGAGCAGTTCTTC